These 27 T cell receptor beta chains were all obtained from the same sample, sequenced in a study of neurological immune-mediated disorders. MiXCR, run by TCRdb on the 5' RACE reads, gives a single entry per CDR3 protein. This table has under 100,000 distinct CDR3 sequences, about 4.5% appearing once. Time point specified: longitudinal time-point 3. Sequencing input: PBMCs. These receptors came from a woman in her fifties or sixties with multiple sclerosis.

V is TRBV20-1 and J is TRBJ2-5, with 9 bases that match TRBD1. Per the germline V gene, CDR1 is DFQATT and CDR2 is SNEGSKA (reference sequence). The CDR3 runs to 15 residues. After removal of 0 bases from V and 2 bases from J, the junction contained 4 bases not matched to a gene. DNA for the CDR3: TGCAGTGCTAGAGAGCTGGGACAGGGACAAGAGACCCAGTACTTC. Translated, it gives CSARELGQGQETQYF.

This clonotype showed up many times. V is TRBV5-5 and J is TRBJ2-3; D is undetermined. The CDR3 extends over 12 amino acids. Trimming took off 4 bases at V and 5 bases at J, with 8 bases between the two ends. Germline V CDR1 and CDR2: SGHKS, YYEKEE (reference sequence). The CDR3 nucleotides are TGTGCCAGCAGCGGGGTTGGAGATACGCAGTATTTT. This translates into CASSGVGDTQYF.

This clonotype was counted at least ten times. The chain uses TRBV29-1 and TRBJ1-4; D is perhaps TRBD1 (6 bases). Trimming stripped 6 bases from V and 5 bases from J, with 13 bases between. Germline values: CDR1 SQVTM, CDR2 ANQGSEA. The CDR3 runs 13 residues. CDR3 coding DNA: TGCAGCGTGGGACAACGTCTGAATGAAAAACTGTTTTTT. Protein sequence: CSVGQRLNEKLFF.

This clonotype was counted many times. The chain uses TRBV20-1 and TRBJ2-5; 12 nucleotides align to TRBD2. Germline CDR1 DFQATT, CDR2 SNEGSKA (reference sequence). The CDR3 covers 16 residues. Trimming cost V 3 bases and J 5 bases; bases outside gene matches: 10. The CDR3 DNA is TGCAGTGCTAGTCCCGGACTAGCGGGGTTGGGGGAGACCCAGTACTTC. Its protein is CSASPGLAGLGETQYF.

This clonotype was seen many times. The gene calls are TRBV28 and TRBJ2-1, with D unclear. Germline values: CDR1 MDHEN, CDR2 SYDVKM. Trimming removed 2 bases from V and 5 bases from J, with 4 bases in between. CDR3 length equals 12 residues. CDR3 nucleotides: TGTGCCAGCAGTTTAGTTCACAATGAGCAGTTCTTC. It codes for CASSLVHNEQFF.

This clonotype came up many times. The CDR3 loop is CAISEAGQGETQYF. CDR3 nucleotide sequence: TGTGCCATCAGTGAGGCGGGACAGGGAGAGACCCAGTACTTC. The chain couples TRBV10-3 to TRBJ2-5; 9 bases fit TRBD1. V trimming: 2 bases; J trimming: 4 bases; junction bases outside the gene matches: 2. CDR3 size: 14 residues. Germline V gene data show CDR1 as ENHRY and CDR2 as SYGVKD.

The table lists this clonotype with many counts. V usage is TRBV6-6 and J usage is TRBJ1-5; 7 nucleotides agree with TRBD1. Per the germline V gene, CDR1 is MNHNY and CDR2 is SVGAGI (reference sequence). This CDR3 contains 15 residues. After removal of 7 bases from V and 8 bases from J, the junction contained 14 bases not matched to a gene. The chain's CDR3 is CASTLEAGGGKPQHF. CDR3 nucleotides: TGTGCCAGCACCCTTGAAGCAGGGGGGGGAAAGCCCCAGCATTTT.

This clonotype appeared many times. The gene calls are TRBV5-1 and TRBJ1-1; 8 positions match TRBD1. The CDR3 is made up of 15 amino acids. Germline CDR1 SGHRS, CDR2 YFSETQ. V dropped 4 bases and J dropped 4; count of bases not matched to a gene: 9. CDR3 residues: CASSTIGQGGTEAFF. In DNA, the CDR3 is TGCGCCAGCAGCACAATTGGACAGGGTGGCACTGAAGCTTTCTTT.

This clonotype occurred many times. CDR3 in DNA: TGTGCCAGCAGCTTGCGGACAGGGCCAGGGACTTACGAGCAGTACTTC. Translation: CASSLRTGPGTYEQYF. The genes are TRBV7-9 and TRBJ2-7, with TRBD1 matching over 8 bases. V was clipped by 3 bases and J by 4 bases; unmatched bases: 11. Germline loops: CDR1 SEHNR, CDR2 FQNEAQ (reference sequence). The CDR3 covers 16 residues.

This clonotype has at least ten counts. The chain carries TRBV10-3 and TRBJ2-1; the match to TRBD2 covers 10 bases. Germline trimming cut 10 bases from V and 4 bases from J; bases unmatched to any gene: 13. CDR3 length: 16 residues. From germline, CDR1 is ENHRY and CDR2 SYGVKD. The CDR3 DNA is TGTGCCACCAGGGAGGCTAGCGGGGGCGAGTACAATGAGCAGTTCTTC. Its translation: CATREASGGEYNEQFF.

This clonotype was seen ten or more times. The chain recombines TRBV18 with TRBJ2-5, with D possibly being TRBD2 (5 bases). CDR1 is KGHSH, CDR2 LQKENI, per germline. V lost 10 bases, J lost 5 bases, and 11 bases lay in between. The CDR3 has 11 amino acids. CDR3 loop: CATAPGETQYF. The CDR3 coding sequence is TGTGCCACCGCACCGGGGGAGACCCAGTACTTC.

This clonotype was seen many times. The chain couples TRBV12-3 or TRBV12-4 to TRBJ2-1; 9 nucleotides align to TRBD1. V dropped 6 bases and J dropped 16; count of bases not matched to a gene: 10. The CDR3 consists of 12 residues. The CDR3 loop reads CASSATGQGFFF. The CDR3, as DNA: TGTGCCAGCAGCGCCACGGGACAGGGTTTTTTCTTC.

In its sample, this clonotype was seen many times. The V call is TRBV2, the J call TRBJ2-7, with 10 positions matching TRBD1. V shed 4 bases and J 1 base; nucleotides not matched to a gene: 7. The CDR3 consists of 16 residues. The germline CDR1 and CDR2 sequences are SNHLY and FYNNEI. CDR3 in amino acids: CASSVGPGQGSYEQYF. The CDR3, as DNA: TGTGCCAGCAGTGTGGGCCCGGGACAGGGGTCCTACGAGCAGTACTTC.

This clonotype was counted at least ten times. The gene calls are TRBV5-1 and TRBJ1-1, with D perhaps matching TRBD1 (6 bases). There are 15 residues in the CDR3. Per the germline V gene, CDR1 is SGHRS and CDR2 is YFSETQ. Trimming left V 0 bases short and J 1 base short, with 10 bases between. CDR3 sequence: CASSLGVTGNTEAFF. CDR3 in DNA: TGCGCCAGCAGCTTGGGTGTGACAGGGAACACTGAAGCTTTCTTT.

This clonotype occurred many times. The chain carries TRBV5-1 and TRBJ1-1; D not resolved. Germline assignment: CDR1 SGHRS and CDR2 YFSETQ. This CDR3 region has 12 residues. The germline V and J ends were trimmed by 7 bases and 0 bases, with 7 bases remaining between them. The CDR3 DNA reads TGCGCCAGCGGGCTTATGAACACTGAAGCTTTCTTT. Encoded protein: CASGLMNTEAFF. Complete variable domain (other parts from reference TRBV5-1 and TRBJ1-1): KAGVTQTPRYLIKTRGQQVTLSCSPISGHRSVSWYQQTPGQGLQFLFEYFSETQRNKGNFPGRFSGRQFSNSRSEMNVSTLELGDSALYLCASGLMNTEAFFGQGTRLTVV.

This clonotype was observed at least ten times. The chain combines TRBV5-1 with TRBJ2-4, with 15 nucleotides matching TRBD2. The V segment lost 3 bases and the J segment 0 bases; nucleotides outside the gene matches: 4. The CDR3 loop spans 18 amino acids. Germline values: CDR1 SGHRS, CDR2 YFSETQ. CDR3 in DNA: TGCGCCAGCAGCTCCGGACTAGCGGGGGGGATAGCCAAAAACATTCAGTACTTC. It codes for CASSSGLAGGIAKNIQYF.

This clonotype was seen many times. The V gene is TRBV5-1, the J gene TRBJ2-2; 11 positions agree with TRBD1. The CDR3 has 16 amino acids. The germline V gene encodes CDR1 SGHRS and CDR2 YFSETQ. V lost 0 bases and J lost 7; bases outside the gene matches: 5. The DNA for the CDR3 is TGCGCCAGCAGCTTGGGGGACAGGGGGACCGGCGGGGAGCTGTTTTTT. Protein sequence: CASSLGDRGTGGELFF.

Ten or more counts support this clonotype. This chain connects TRBV3-1 to TRBJ1-1; D is unresolved. This CDR3 is built from 14 residues. With 4 bases removed from V and 1 base from J, the gap between germline ends came to 10 bases. The germline V gene encodes CDR1 LGHDT and CDR2 YNNKEL (reference sequence). CDR3 nucleotide sequence: TGTGCCAGCAGCCCGGAACCGAGGAACACTGAAGCTTTCTTT. This sequence encodes CASSPEPRNTEAFF.

This clonotype was recorded at least ten times. The DNA for the CDR3 is TGCAGTGCCCCCACTGGGGACACTGAAGCTTTCTTT. Protein: CSAPTGDTEAFF. This chain links TRBV20-1 with TRBJ1-1, with no clear D. Trimming removed 6 bases at V and 3 bases at J, with 11 bases between. CDR1 and CDR2 (germline): DFQATT, SNEGSKA (reference sequence). CDR3 length equals 12 residues.

This clonotype was seen ten or more times. The chain employs TRBV27 and TRBJ1-2, with D possibly TRBD1 on 6 matching bases. Germline loops: CDR1 MNHEY, CDR2 SMNVEV (reference sequence). The CDR3 spans 14 residues. The ends were cut back, 3 bases at V and 10 bases at J, with 18 bases in the middle. The CDR3 DNA is TGTGCCAGCAGTTTCGGGGGGGGGCGAACGGACTACACCTTC. Translation gives CASSFGGGRTDYTF.

This clonotype was seen at least ten times. V is TRBV5-1 and J is TRBJ2-2; maybe TRBD2 (6 bases). CDR3 length equals 12 residues. With 9 bases removed from V and 5 bases from J, the gap between germline ends came to 11 bases. The germline V gene has CDR1 SGHRS and CDR2 YFSETQ. The CDR3 is CATSSGTGELFF. For the CDR3, the DNA is TGCGCCACTTCGAGCGGGACCGGGGAGCTGTTTTTT.

This clonotype was detected ten times or more. This chain links TRBV6-2 or TRBV6-3 with TRBJ1-5, with 11 bases that match TRBD1. With 1 base clipped from V and 8 bases from J, the junction kept 4 bases outside the gene matches. Germline V CDR1 and CDR2: MNHEY, SVGEGT. The CDR3 has 15 residues. CDR3 residues: CASSYWTGGVEPQHF. The CDR3 DNA follows: TGTGCCAGCAGTTACTGGACAGGGGGCGTAGAGCCCCAGCATTTT.

Ten or more counts support this clonotype. The chain couples TRBV6-5 to TRBJ1-4; 7 bases map to TRBD1. V lost 6 bases and J lost 8; bases outside the gene matches: 6. The CDR3 runs 13 residues. Per the germline V gene, CDR1 is MNHEY and CDR2 is SVGAGI. For the CDR3, the DNA is TGTGCCAGCAGAAGACAGGGACTGGAAAAACTGTTTTTT. Translated: CASRRQGLEKLFF.

This clonotype has a count of ten or more. This sequence joins TRBV5-6 and TRBJ2-1; 9 bases fit TRBD2. Germline-derived CDR1 and CDR2 are SGHDT and YYEEEE. The J segment lost 12 bases and the V segment lost 2 bases, leaving 6 bases of the junction unmatched. The CDR3 loop spans 13 amino acids. CDR3 nucleotides: TGTGCCAGCAGCTTACAGCGGGGGGTTAGGCAGTTCTTC. This translates into CASSLQRGVRQFF.

This chain uses TRBV27 with TRBJ1-5; D is unclear. Trimming removed 2 bases at V and 0 bases at J, with 8 bases between. The germline V gene encodes CDR1 MNHEY and CDR2 SMNVEV (reference sequence). This CDR3 contains 15 residues. CDR3 in amino acids: CASSLNIYSNQPQHF. CDR3 bases: TGTGCCAGCAGTTTAAACATATATAGCAATCAGCCCCAGCATTTT.

This clonotype came up many times. The rearrangement joins TRBV5-1 to TRBJ2-1, with TRBD1 as a possible D gene (6 bases). Per the germline V gene, CDR1 is SGHRS and CDR2 is YFSETQ. The CDR3 is 15 residues long. V was clipped by 4 bases and J by 5 bases, with 16 bases between them. The CDR3 is CASSPVAQGNNEQFF. The CDR3 nucleotides read TGCGCCAGCAGCCCCGTAGCTCAGGGGAACAATGAGCAGTTCTTC.

This clonotype was recorded at least ten times. V usage is TRBV5-1 and J usage is TRBJ1-6, with D perhaps TRBD1 (5 bases). The germline CDR1 and CDR2 sequences are SGHRS and YFSETQ. The V and J ends lost 4 bases and 13 bases respectively, with 15 bases between them. The CDR3 is made up of 13 amino acids. For the CDR3, the DNA is TGCGCCAGCAGCCCCTCGACGGGGGTGCCCCTCCACTTT. Translating gives CASSPSTGVPLHF.